This TCR beta chain was captured by sequencing in a study of CD8+CD57+ T cells in acquired aplastic anemia (dated by TCRdb to the late 2010s). Looking at the study overall: Extracted DNA from sorted CD4+ and CD8+ cells averaged approximately 3 ug, ranging from about 0.18 to 27.4 ug. CD8+CD57+ expansion was defined as frequency above the mean frequency observed in healthy subjects. Results and caveats for the whole study, not just this receptor: Although 25 to 30 CD8+ CDR3 sequences were shared by patients and controls, these sequences appeared highly expressed in patients and within the immunodominant clones of patients. Between patients and healthy controls, no significant difference in CD8+ Simpson's diversity was found (P=0.060).

This clonotype was counted at least ten times. Its antigen specificity is not known. Per-base qualities were not stored, and no clone one base away is much larger. Expansion of CD8+CD57+ cells had been shown by flow cytometry in the patients chosen for sequencing. Every patient had severe acquired aplastic anemia, diagnosed using the International Study of Aplastic Anemia and Agranulocytosis and Camitta criteria. No patient had received any therapy when blood was sampled. In this study, sorted CD4+ and CD8+ T cells from the blood of healthy subjects and of severe aplastic anemia patients had their TCR repertoires deep-sequenced. In the USA, patient enrollment took place under clinicaltrials.gov protocols 00001620, 01623167, 00001397, 00071045, 00081523 and 00961064. Ficoll-Paque density gradient centrifugation was used to isolate peripheral blood mononuclear cells. CD4+ and CD8+ T cells were sorted by FACS or magnetic beads before DNA extraction.

Genomic DNA was used as template for profiling of TCR beta VDJ combinations and CDR3 sequences. TCR repertoire sequencing was run on an Illumina HiSeq 2000. As for the original processing: TRBV/TRBJ rearrangement plots, CDR3 size and DJ length profiles, and Simpson's diversity index were used to evaluate the repertoires. The most abundant DNA sequence in the deep sequencing data was defined as the immunodominant clone. CDR3 amino acid sequences were screened for sharing across subjects and were compared with published repertoires and the VDJdb database. The public reads were quality trimmed at Q25 with fastp and then assembled into clones with MiXCR by TCRdb, keeping productive beta chains. Entries are consolidated by CDR3 protein sequence, retaining the most common genes and DNA. The V and J calls were not made by the authors but by TCRdb's processing. In all, the sample holds 190,000 or so distinct CDR3 sequences, and less than 60% of those were seen once. The ten largest account for 1.8% of the sample.

From cysteine to phenylalanine, the CDR3 is 16 amino acids long. Only the CDR3 part of the read is kept: 48 bases, read in frame from the first base. CDR1 and CDR2 (SGHKS, YYEKEE) derive from the germline V gene (reference sequence). V loses 0 bases of germline sequence and J loses 3 bases, and the interval between the two ends is 12 bases. The source is a human donor with aplastic anemia. Input material: sorted CD4+, CD8+, or CD8+CD57+ T cells (not recorded which) from PBMCs. Here the chain combines TRBV5-5 and TRBJ2-2, with the D segment identity uncertain. The nucleotide sequence is TGTGCCAGCAGCTTGGGACCATACGGCGACACCGGGGAGCTGTTTTTT. Translated, it gives CASSLGPYGDTGELFF.